The TCR beta chain under discussion was sequenced for a study of T cell repertoires in cytomegalovirus infection. One entry per CDR3 protein results from TCRdb running MiXCR on the reads. The table includes around 570,000 distinct CDR3 sequences, almost 40% detected once. The CDR3 runs 18 residues. J lost 1 base, V lost 4 bases, and 13 bases had no gene match. Germline V gives CDR1 SGHTA, CDR2 FQGNSA. For this clonotype: As yet, its antigen is unknown.

The sample in question was cultured PBMCs, obtained from culture after CMV antigen stimulation. V and J are TRBV7-2 and TRBJ2-3; TRBD2 agrees at 8 bases. This clonotype was sampled from a human donor in good health (CMV status not recorded). Some clones in this sample may be carry-over from other donors' samples. For the CDR3, the DNA is TGTGCCAGCAGCTACGGCCTAGCGGGTAGCTACGGCACAGATACGCAGTATTTT. Translation gives CASSYGLAGSYGTDTQYF.